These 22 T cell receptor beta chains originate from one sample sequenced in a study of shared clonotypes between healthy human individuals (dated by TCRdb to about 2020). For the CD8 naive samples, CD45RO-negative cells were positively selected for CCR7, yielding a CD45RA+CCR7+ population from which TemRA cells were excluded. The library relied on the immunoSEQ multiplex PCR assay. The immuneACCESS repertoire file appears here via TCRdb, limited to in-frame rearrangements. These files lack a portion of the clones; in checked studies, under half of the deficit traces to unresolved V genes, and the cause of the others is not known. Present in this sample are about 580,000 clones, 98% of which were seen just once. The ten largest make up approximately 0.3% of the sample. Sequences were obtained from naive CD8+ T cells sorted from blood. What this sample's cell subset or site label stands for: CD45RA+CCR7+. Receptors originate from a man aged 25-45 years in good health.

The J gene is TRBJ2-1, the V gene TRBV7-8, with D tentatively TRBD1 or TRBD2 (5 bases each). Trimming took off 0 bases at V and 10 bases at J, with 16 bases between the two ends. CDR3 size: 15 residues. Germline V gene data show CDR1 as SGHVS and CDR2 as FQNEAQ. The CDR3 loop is CASSLAAVVEGEQFF. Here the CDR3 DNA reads TGTGCCAGCAGCTTAGCCGCGGTTGTAGAGGGGGAGCAGTTCTTC.

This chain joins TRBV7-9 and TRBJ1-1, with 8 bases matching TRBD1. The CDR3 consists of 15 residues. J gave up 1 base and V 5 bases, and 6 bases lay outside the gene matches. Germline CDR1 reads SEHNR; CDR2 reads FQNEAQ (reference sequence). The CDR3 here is CASSLADRGNTEAFF. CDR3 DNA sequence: TGTGCCAGCAGCCTCGCCGACAGGGGGAACACTGAAGCTTTCTTT.

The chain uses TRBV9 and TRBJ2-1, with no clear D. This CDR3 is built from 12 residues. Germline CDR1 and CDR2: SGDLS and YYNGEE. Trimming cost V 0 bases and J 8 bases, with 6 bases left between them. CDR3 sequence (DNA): TGTGCCAGCAGCGTAGAGAGCGATGAGCAGTTCTTC. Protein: CASSVESDEQFF.

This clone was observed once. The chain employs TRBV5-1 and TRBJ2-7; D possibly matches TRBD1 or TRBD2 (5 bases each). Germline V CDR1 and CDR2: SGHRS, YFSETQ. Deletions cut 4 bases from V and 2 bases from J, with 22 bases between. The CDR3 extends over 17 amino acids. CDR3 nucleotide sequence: TGCGCCAGCAGCGAAGGGTCAGAGGGACGAATCGCCTACGAGCAGTACTTC. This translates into CASSEGSEGRIAYEQYF.

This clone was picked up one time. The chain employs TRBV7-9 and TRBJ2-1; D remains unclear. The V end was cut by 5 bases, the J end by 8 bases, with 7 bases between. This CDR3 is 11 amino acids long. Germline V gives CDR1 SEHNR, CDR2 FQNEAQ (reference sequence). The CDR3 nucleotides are TGTGCCAGCAGCCCCCAGGATGAGCAGTTCTTC. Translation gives CASSPQDEQFF.

The CDR3 protein is CASSFDSGSFDNEQFF. DNA of the CDR3: TGTGCCAGCAGCTTCGATAGCGGGAGCTTCGACAATGAGCAGTTCTTC. J is TRBJ2-1 and V is TRBV7-8; TRBD2 matches at 9 bases. Looked up from germline, CDR1 is SGHVS and CDR2 is FQNEAQ. CDR3 length equals 16 residues. The V gene end was trimmed by 3 bases and the J gene end by 5 bases; junction bases not matched to a gene: 8.

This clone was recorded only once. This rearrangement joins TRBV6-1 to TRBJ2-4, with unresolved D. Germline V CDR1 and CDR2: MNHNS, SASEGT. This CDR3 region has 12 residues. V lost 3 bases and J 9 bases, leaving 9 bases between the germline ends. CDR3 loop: CASSDLTGIQYF. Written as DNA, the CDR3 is TGTGCCAGCAGTGATCTAACGGGCATTCAGTACTTC.

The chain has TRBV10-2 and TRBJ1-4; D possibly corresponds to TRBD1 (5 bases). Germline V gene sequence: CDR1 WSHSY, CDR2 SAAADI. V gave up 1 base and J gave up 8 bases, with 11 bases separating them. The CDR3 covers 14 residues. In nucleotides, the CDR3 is TGCGCCAGCAGTGAGTTGGCAGGGTTCGAAAAACTGTTTTTT. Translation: CASSELAGFEKLFF.

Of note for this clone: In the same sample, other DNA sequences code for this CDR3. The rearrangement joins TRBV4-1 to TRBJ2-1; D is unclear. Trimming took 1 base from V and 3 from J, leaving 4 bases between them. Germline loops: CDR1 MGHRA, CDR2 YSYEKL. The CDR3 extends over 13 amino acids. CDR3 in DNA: TGCGCCAGCAGCCAAGGTCTCTACAATGAGCAGTTCTTC. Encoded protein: CASSQGLYNEQFF.

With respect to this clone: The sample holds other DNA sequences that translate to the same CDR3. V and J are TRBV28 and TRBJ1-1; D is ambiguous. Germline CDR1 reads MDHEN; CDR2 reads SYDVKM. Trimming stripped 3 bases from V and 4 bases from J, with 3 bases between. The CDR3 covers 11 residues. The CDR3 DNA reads TGTGCCAGCAGTTTCGGCACTGAAGCTTTCTTT. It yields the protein CASSFGTEAFF.

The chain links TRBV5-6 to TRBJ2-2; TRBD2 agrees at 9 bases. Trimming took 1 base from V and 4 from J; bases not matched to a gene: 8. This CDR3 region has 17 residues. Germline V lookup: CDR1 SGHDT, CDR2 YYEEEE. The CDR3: CASSLKTSGFLTGELFF. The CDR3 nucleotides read TGTGCCAGCAGCTTGAAGACTAGCGGCTTTCTCACCGGGGAGCTGTTTTTT.

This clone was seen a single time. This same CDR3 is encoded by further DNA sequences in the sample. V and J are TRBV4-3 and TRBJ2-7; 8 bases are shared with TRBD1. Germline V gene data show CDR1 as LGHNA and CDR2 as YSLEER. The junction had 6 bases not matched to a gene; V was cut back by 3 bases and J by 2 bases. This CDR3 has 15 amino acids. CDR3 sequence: CASSQSGTGTYEQYF. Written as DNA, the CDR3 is TGCGCCAGCAGCCAGTCGGGGACAGGCACCTACGAGCAGTACTTC.

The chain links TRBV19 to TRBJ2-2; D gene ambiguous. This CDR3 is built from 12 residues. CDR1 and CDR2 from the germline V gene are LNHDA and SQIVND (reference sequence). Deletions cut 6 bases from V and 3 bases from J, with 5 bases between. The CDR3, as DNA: TGTGCCAGTAGGAGACACACCGGGGAGCTGTTTTTT. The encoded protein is CASRRHTGELFF.

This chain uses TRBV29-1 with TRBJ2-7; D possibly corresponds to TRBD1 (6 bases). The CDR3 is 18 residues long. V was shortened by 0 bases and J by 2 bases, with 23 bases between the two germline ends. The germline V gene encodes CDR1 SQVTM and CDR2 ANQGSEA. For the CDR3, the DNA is TGCAGCGTTGAAGATAAAGGGGGTCAAGGGGTTTCACCCTACGAGCAGTACTTC. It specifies CSVEDKGGQGVSPYEQYF.

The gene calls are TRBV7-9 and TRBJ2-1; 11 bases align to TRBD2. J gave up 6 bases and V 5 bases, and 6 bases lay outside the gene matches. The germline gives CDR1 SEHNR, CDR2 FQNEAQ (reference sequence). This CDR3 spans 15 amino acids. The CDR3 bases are TGTGCCAGCAGCCAACTAGCGGGAGCAAGCAATGAGCAGTTCTTC. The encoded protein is CASSQLAGASNEQFF.

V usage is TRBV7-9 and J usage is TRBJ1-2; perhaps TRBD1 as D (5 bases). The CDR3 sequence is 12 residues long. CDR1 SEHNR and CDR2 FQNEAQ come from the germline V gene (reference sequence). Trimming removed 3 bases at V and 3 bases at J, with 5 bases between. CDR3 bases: TGTGCCAGCAGCTTGGGGGACTATGGCTACACCTTC. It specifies CASSLGDYGYTF.

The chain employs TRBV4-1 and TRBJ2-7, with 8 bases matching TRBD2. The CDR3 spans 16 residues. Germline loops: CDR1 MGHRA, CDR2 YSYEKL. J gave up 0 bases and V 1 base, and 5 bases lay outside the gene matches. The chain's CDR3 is CASSQAPGGTSYEQYF. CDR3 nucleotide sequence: TGCGCCAGCAGCCAAGCACCGGGGGGGACCTCCTACGAGCAGTACTTC.

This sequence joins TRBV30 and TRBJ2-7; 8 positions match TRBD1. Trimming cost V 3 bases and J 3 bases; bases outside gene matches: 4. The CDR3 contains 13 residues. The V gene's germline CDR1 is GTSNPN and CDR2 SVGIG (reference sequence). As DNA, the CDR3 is TGTGCCTGGAGAGTCACAGGGGGCTACGAGCAGTACTTC. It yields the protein CAWRVTGGYEQYF.

The CDR3 is CASSSLTSGYTDTQYF. The CDR3 DNA reads TGTGCCAGCAGCTCCCTCACTAGCGGATACACAGATACGCAGTATTTT. The chain employs TRBV7-8 and TRBJ2-3; 8 nucleotides match TRBD2. The V gene end was trimmed by 4 bases and the J gene end by 2 bases; junction bases not matched to a gene: 8. The CDR3 spans 16 residues. Germline CDR1 and CDR2: SGHVS and FQNEAQ. Drawing the rest from reference TRBV7-8 and TRBJ2-3, the complete variable domain is GAGVSQSPRYKVAKRGQDVALRCDPISGHVSLFWYQQALGQGPEFLTYFQNEAQLDKSGLPSDRFFAERPEGSVSTLKIQRTQQEDSAVYLCASSSLTSGYTDTQYFGPGTRLTVL.

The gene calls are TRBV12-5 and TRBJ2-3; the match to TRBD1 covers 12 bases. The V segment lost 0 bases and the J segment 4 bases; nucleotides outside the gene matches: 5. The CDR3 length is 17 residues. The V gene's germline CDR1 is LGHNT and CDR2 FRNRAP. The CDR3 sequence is CASGLVVGTGGADTQYF. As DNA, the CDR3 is TGTGCTAGTGGTTTGGTCGTGGGGACAGGGGGCGCAGATACGCAGTATTTT.

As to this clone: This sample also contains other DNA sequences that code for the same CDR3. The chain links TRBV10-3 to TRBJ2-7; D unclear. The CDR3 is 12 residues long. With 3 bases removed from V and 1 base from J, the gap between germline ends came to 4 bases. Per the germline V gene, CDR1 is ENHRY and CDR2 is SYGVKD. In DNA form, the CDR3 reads TGTGCCATCAGTGACAGTTCCTACGAGCAGTACTTC. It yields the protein CAISDSSYEQYF.

This chain's CDR3 is CASSLSGREKTQYF. The DNA for the CDR3 is TGTGCCAGCAGTTTATCAGGGCGGGAGAAGACCCAGTACTTC. The chain joins TRBV27 to TRBJ2-5; 7 bases map to TRBD2. Germline loops: CDR1 MNHEY, CDR2 SMNVEV (reference sequence). With V trimmed by 0 bases and J by 6 bases, 4 bases remained unmatched. The length of the CDR3 is 14 residues.